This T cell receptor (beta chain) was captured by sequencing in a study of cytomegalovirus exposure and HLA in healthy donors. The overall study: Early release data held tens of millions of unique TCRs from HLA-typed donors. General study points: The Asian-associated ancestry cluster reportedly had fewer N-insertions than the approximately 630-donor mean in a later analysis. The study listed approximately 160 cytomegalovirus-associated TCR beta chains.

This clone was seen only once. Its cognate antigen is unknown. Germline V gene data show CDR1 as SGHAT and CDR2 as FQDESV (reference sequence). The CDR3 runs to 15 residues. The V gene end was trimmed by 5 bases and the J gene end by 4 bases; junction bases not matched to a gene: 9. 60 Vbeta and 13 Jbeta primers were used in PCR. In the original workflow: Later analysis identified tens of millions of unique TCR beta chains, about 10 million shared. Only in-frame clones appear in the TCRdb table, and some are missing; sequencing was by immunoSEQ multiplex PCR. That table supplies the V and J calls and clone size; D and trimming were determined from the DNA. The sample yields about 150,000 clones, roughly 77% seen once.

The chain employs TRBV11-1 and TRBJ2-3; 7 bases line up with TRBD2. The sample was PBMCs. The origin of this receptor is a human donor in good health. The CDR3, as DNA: TGTGCCAGCAGCGATAGGGTGGGAGGGGCAGATACGCAGTATTTT. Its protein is CASSDRVGGADTQYF.